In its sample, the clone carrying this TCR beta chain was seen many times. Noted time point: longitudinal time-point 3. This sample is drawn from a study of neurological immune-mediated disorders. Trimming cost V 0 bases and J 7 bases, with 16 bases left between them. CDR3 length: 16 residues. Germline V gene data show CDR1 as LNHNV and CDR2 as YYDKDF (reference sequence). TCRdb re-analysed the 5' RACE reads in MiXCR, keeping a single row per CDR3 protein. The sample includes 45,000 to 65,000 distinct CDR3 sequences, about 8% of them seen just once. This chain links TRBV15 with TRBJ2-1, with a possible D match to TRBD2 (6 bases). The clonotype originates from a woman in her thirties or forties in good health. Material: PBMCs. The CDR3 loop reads CATSRDPTSRSNEQFF. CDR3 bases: TGTGCCACCAGCAGAGATCCGACTAGTAGATCGAATGAGCAGTTCTTC.